This entry is about one TCR beta chain. Trimming took 6 bases from V and 8 from J; bases not matched to a gene: 8. Germline CDR1 and CDR2: SNHLY and FYNNEI. This CDR3 spans 13 amino acids. This record comes from a study of PD-L1 blockade in urothelial cancer. The repertoire was sequenced with immunoSEQ multiplex PCR; TCRdb's copy has only in-frame clones and lacks some. Found here are 55,000 to 70,000 clones, just over 85% of them singletons; the top ten hold roughly 2.9%. The sample consisted of PBMCs, taken around atezolizumab (anti-PD-L1) treatment. This chain connects TRBV2 to TRBJ1-2; 8 bases are a match to TRBD1. The source of this sequence is a man between 45 and 60 years old with urothelial cancer. CDR3 residues: CASRVTGTGGYTF. For the CDR3, the DNA is TGTGCCAGCAGGGTAACCGGGACAGGAGGCTACACCTTC.